This T cell receptor (beta chain) stems from a study of T cells in Graves' hyperthyroidism and ophthalmopathy. Study-level results: Patients with ophthalmopathy were separated from those with stable hyperthyroidism by a 13 V-J model. Clonotypes that were expanded in thyroid above 0.001 mostly appeared in blood too. Prediction of ophthalmopathy progression came a median around 6.1 months pre-onset.

RNA transcripts provided the source from which TCR beta CDR3 regions were amplified. Using the HTBI primer set, a first-round RT-PCR was run on the TCR CDR3. TCRdb analysed the multiplex PCR reads with MiXCR anew, one entry per CDR3 protein. The data show hundreds of thousands of distinct CDR3 sequences, with less than 15% seen just once and 10% held by the top ten. The CDR3 totals 18 residues. The V gene's germline CDR1 is SGDLS and CDR2 YYNGEE. After removal of 4 bases from V and 3 bases from J, the junction contained 8 bases not matched to a gene. This clonotype was picked up a small number of times. What it binds is unknown.

The genes are TRBV9 and TRBJ2-3, with TRBD2 identical over 16 bases. The receptor was isolated from a woman between 18 and 29 years old with Graves' hyperthyroidism. Material for sequencing was blood. CDR3 DNA sequence: TGTGCCAGCAGCCCCGGGACTAGCGGGAGGGCCGGTACAGATACGCAGTATTTT. Encoded protein: CASSPGTSGRAGTDTQYF.